This is a list of T cell receptor beta chains from one sample in a study of blood T cell repertoires in COVID-19. Clones were read by immunoSEQ multiplex PCR, and TCRdb kept only the in-frame ones, dropping some. The table shows over 70,000 clones, with more than 70% occurring only once. What was sequenced was peripheral blood. These receptors were collected from a man in his 70s with COVID-19, enrolled during active disease. Each CDR3 is given with its conserved first and last residue. Fields, in order: CDR3 DNA, CDR3 protein, V gene, J gene, D gene, clone size. The D gene is left open where the match is weak. Clone size is shown for a subset of rows, as once, few, many or a class of expanded clone.

cdr3_nt: TGTGCCACCAGTGACCCGGGACTAGCGGGAACAGATACGCAGTATTTT
cdr3_aa: CATSDPGLAGTDTQYF
v_call: TRBV24-1
j_call: TRBJ2-3
d_call: TRBD2
clone_size: -

cdr3_nt: TGTGCCAGCAGCCAAGGATGGGGGGATGGCTACACCTTC
cdr3_aa: CASSQGWGDGYTF
v_call: TRBV3-1/TRBV3-2
j_call: TRBJ1-2
d_call: -
clone_size: once

cdr3_nt: TGTGCCAGCAGCCGAACAGGGTTGGAAGCTTTCTTT
cdr3_aa: CASSRTGLEAFF
v_call: TRBV6-5
j_call: TRBJ1-1
d_call: -
clone_size: -

cdr3_nt: TGCGCCAGCAGCCAAGATACCGGGGGCTATGGCTACACCTTC
cdr3_aa: CASSQDTGGYGYTF
v_call: TRBV4-3
j_call: TRBJ1-2
d_call: -
clone_size: -

cdr3_nt: TGTGCCATCGGGGGACAGAGTAGGAACACTGAAGCTTTCTTT
cdr3_aa: CAIGGQSRNTEAFF
v_call: TRBV10-3
j_call: TRBJ1-1
d_call: TRBD1
clone_size: -

cdr3_nt: TGTGCCAGCAGTGCCACAGGATTCCCCTATGGCTACACCTTC
cdr3_aa: CASSATGFPYGYTF
v_call: TRBV25-1
j_call: TRBJ1-2
d_call: -
clone_size: -

cdr3_nt: TGTGCCAGCAGTTCCGGGACAGCTAACTATGGCTACACCTTC
cdr3_aa: CASSSGTANYGYTF
v_call: TRBV28
j_call: TRBJ1-2
d_call: TRBD1
clone_size: -

cdr3_nt: TGTGCCAGTAAGGGGACAGGGGGATACAATCAGCCCCAGCATTTT
cdr3_aa: CASKGTGGYNQPQHF
v_call: TRBV19
j_call: TRBJ1-5
d_call: TRBD1
clone_size: few

cdr3_nt: TGTGCCAGCAGCCAGGGGCGGCAAACTGAAGCTTTCTTT
cdr3_aa: CASSQGRQTEAFF
v_call: TRBV3-1/TRBV3-2
j_call: TRBJ1-1
d_call: -
clone_size: -

cdr3_nt: TGTGCCAGCAGCTTACAGAACACTGAAGCTTTCTTT
cdr3_aa: CASSLQNTEAFF
v_call: TRBV7-9
j_call: TRBJ1-1
d_call: -
clone_size: -

cdr3_nt: TGTGCCAGCAGCTTAGATCAGCTAGCGGGACGACAGTTCTTC
cdr3_aa: CASSLDQLAGRQFF
v_call: TRBV11-2
j_call: TRBJ2-1
d_call: TRBD2
clone_size: -

cdr3_nt: TGTGCCAGCAGTTACCCGGGACAGGGAGTCGATGAGCAGTTCTTC
cdr3_aa: CASSYPGQGVDEQFF
v_call: TRBV6-5
j_call: TRBJ2-1
d_call: TRBD1
clone_size: few

cdr3_nt: TGTGCCATCAGTGGCTGGGGGACAGGGGCTAATGAGCAGTTCTTC
cdr3_aa: CAISGWGTGANEQFF
v_call: TRBV10-3
j_call: TRBJ2-1
d_call: TRBD1
clone_size: -

cdr3_nt: TGCGCCAGCAGCTTGTATGGCCCGGGGGGTTCACCCCTCCACTTT
cdr3_aa: CASSLYGPGGSPLHF
v_call: TRBV5-1
j_call: TRBJ1-6
d_call: -
clone_size: -

cdr3_nt: TGTGCCAGCCATCAGACTAGCGGGAGGGGAAGGAATGAGCAGTTCTTC
cdr3_aa: CASHQTSGRGRNEQFF
v_call: TRBV28
j_call: TRBJ2-1
d_call: TRBD2
clone_size: -

cdr3_nt: TGTGCCACCAGCAGGTCCAGGACTAGGCGAGAGACCCAGTACTTC
cdr3_aa: CATSRSRTRRETQYF
v_call: TRBV15
j_call: TRBJ2-5
d_call: TRBD2
clone_size: -

cdr3_nt: TGTGCCAGCAGGACACAACATTCGAACACCGGGGAGCTGTTTTTT
cdr3_aa: CASRTQHSNTGELFF
v_call: TRBV2
j_call: TRBJ2-2
d_call: -
clone_size: few

cdr3_nt: TGTGCCAGCAGCCACCCCTTCCAGGGTTACGAGCAGTACTTC
cdr3_aa: CASSHPFQGYEQYF
v_call: TRBV3-1/TRBV3-2
j_call: TRBJ2-7
d_call: -
clone_size: once

cdr3_nt: TGTGCCAGCAGTTTAACAATTAGCAATCAGCCCCAGCATTTT
cdr3_aa: CASSLTISNQPQHF
v_call: TRBV6-5
j_call: TRBJ1-5
d_call: -
clone_size: -

cdr3_nt: TGCGCCAGCAGCCAAAACAGGGGAGCTGGTGGCAATCAGCCCCAGCATTTT
cdr3_aa: CASSQNRGAGGNQPQHF
v_call: TRBV4-3
j_call: TRBJ1-5
d_call: TRBD1
clone_size: -

cdr3_nt: TGTGCCAGCAGTTCGTACAGGGGTGCACCCCTCCACTTT
cdr3_aa: CASSSYRGAPLHF
v_call: TRBV12-3/TRBV12-4
j_call: TRBJ1-6
d_call: TRBD1
clone_size: -

cdr3_nt: TGTGCCAGCTCACCCTCCAGGACTGCGGACTCCTACGAGCAGTACTTC
cdr3_aa: CASSPSRTADSYEQYF
v_call: TRBV18
j_call: TRBJ2-7
d_call: -
clone_size: -

cdr3_nt: TGTGCCAGCAGCCCAAGGGGCAGCCTAACTCAGGGCTATGGCTACACCTTC
cdr3_aa: CASSPRGSLTQGYGYTF
v_call: TRBV28
j_call: TRBJ1-2
d_call: -
clone_size: -

cdr3_nt: TGCAGCGTTGATTCACAGGGGTCCTACAATGAGCAGTTCTTC
cdr3_aa: CSVDSQGSYNEQFF
v_call: TRBV29-1
j_call: TRBJ2-1
d_call: TRBD1
clone_size: -

cdr3_nt: TGCAGTGCTACCCACGCGGGTGAAGCTTTCTTT
cdr3_aa: CSATHAGEAFF
v_call: TRBV20-1
j_call: TRBJ1-1
d_call: -
clone_size: -

cdr3_nt: TGTGCCAGCAGCATTACAGGGAACACCGGGGAGCTGTTTTTT
cdr3_aa: CASSITGNTGELFF
v_call: TRBV5-4
j_call: TRBJ2-2
d_call: -
clone_size: -

cdr3_nt: TGTGCCTGGAGGAAATTAGGGGGCACTGAAGCTTTCTTT
cdr3_aa: CAWRKLGGTEAFF
v_call: TRBV30
j_call: TRBJ1-1
d_call: -
clone_size: few

cdr3_nt: TGCGCCAGCAGCCATGGAGCGGGAGGTTTAGTCGCTGAGCAGTTCTTC
cdr3_aa: CASSHGAGGLVAEQFF
v_call: TRBV4-1
j_call: TRBJ2-1
d_call: TRBD2
clone_size: -

cdr3_nt: TGCGCCAGCAGTATCGACAGGGGCTCCGACGAGCAGTACTTC
cdr3_aa: CASSIDRGSDEQYF
v_call: TRBV5-1
j_call: TRBJ2-7
d_call: TRBD1
clone_size: -

cdr3_nt: TGTGCCAGTAGTGGCACAGGGGGCGCGGGCTATGGCTACACCTTC
cdr3_aa: CASSGTGGAGYGYTF
v_call: TRBV19
j_call: TRBJ1-2
d_call: TRBD1
clone_size: -

cdr3_nt: TGTGCCAGCAGCGTAGGTCTAGCGGGAGCGGGCACAGATACGCAGTATTTT
cdr3_aa: CASSVGLAGAGTDTQYF
v_call: TRBV9
j_call: TRBJ2-3
d_call: TRBD2
clone_size: -

cdr3_nt: TGTGCCAGCAGGGAGATAGCGGAAACCTACGAGCAGTACTTC
cdr3_aa: CASREIAETYEQYF
v_call: TRBV6-5
j_call: TRBJ2-7
d_call: -
clone_size: few

cdr3_nt: TGTGCCAGCAGTGACGCAGACAGGGACAACGAGCAGTACTTC
cdr3_aa: CASSDADRDNEQYF
v_call: TRBV2
j_call: TRBJ2-7
d_call: TRBD1
clone_size: -

cdr3_nt: TGTGCCAGCAGCGTAAGCGGGAGGGACGAGCAGTACTTC
cdr3_aa: CASSVSGRDEQYF
v_call: TRBV9
j_call: TRBJ2-7
d_call: TRBD2
clone_size: -

cdr3_nt: TGTGCCAGCAGCTACCCAGCGGGAGAGCAGTACTTC
cdr3_aa: CASSYPAGEQYF
v_call: TRBV5-4
j_call: TRBJ2-7
d_call: TRBD2
clone_size: -

cdr3_nt: TGTGCCAGCAGCCTAAACACCGGGGAGCTGTTTTTT
cdr3_aa: CASSLNTGELFF
v_call: TRBV7-9
j_call: TRBJ2-2
d_call: -
clone_size: -

cdr3_nt: TGCGCCAGCAGCTTGCGGACAGGGGACACCGGGGAGCTGTTTTTT
cdr3_aa: CASSLRTGDTGELFF
v_call: TRBV5-1
j_call: TRBJ2-2
d_call: TRBD1
clone_size: -

cdr3_nt: TGTGCCAGCAGTTACTTAGGACTAGCCTACTCCTACGAGCAGTACTTC
cdr3_aa: CASSYLGLAYSYEQYF
v_call: TRBV6-2/TRBV6-3
j_call: TRBJ2-7
d_call: TRBD2
clone_size: -

cdr3_nt: TGTGCCAGCAGCGTAGATATAATGAACACTGAAGCTTTCTTT
cdr3_aa: CASSVDIMNTEAFF
v_call: TRBV9
j_call: TRBJ1-1
d_call: -
clone_size: -

cdr3_nt: TGCGCCAGCAGTCTTAGACGGGAGGGTTATAATTCACCCCTCCACTTT
cdr3_aa: CASSLRREGYNSPLHF
v_call: TRBV4-3
j_call: TRBJ1-6
d_call: -
clone_size: medium-sized

cdr3_nt: TGTGCCAGCAGCTTCACCCTAGCGGGCCTATCCTACGAGCAGTACTTC
cdr3_aa: CASSFTLAGLSYEQYF
v_call: TRBV28
j_call: TRBJ2-7
d_call: TRBD2
clone_size: -

cdr3_nt: TGTGCCAGCAGCGTAGACCCAGGACAGGGCCCTGAAGCTTTCTTT
cdr3_aa: CASSVDPGQGPEAFF
v_call: TRBV9
j_call: TRBJ1-1
d_call: TRBD1
clone_size: once

cdr3_nt: TGCGCCAGCAGCCAAGGATCGGCAGGGAATTTCTTT
cdr3_aa: CASSQGSAGNFF
v_call: TRBV4-3
j_call: TRBJ1-1
d_call: -
clone_size: -

cdr3_nt: TGTGCCAGCAGCTTAGACAGGGTGGGGGAGCAGTACTTC
cdr3_aa: CASSLDRVGEQYF
v_call: TRBV5-4
j_call: TRBJ2-7
d_call: TRBD1
clone_size: -

cdr3_nt: TGTGCCAGCAGCGCAACAGGGACCAACACTGAAGCTTTCTTT
cdr3_aa: CASSATGTNTEAFF
v_call: TRBV9
j_call: TRBJ1-1
d_call: -
clone_size: -

cdr3_nt: TGCGCCAGCAGTCCGACAGGGAACTCCTATTCACCCCTCCACTTT
cdr3_aa: CASSPTGNSYSPLHF
v_call: TRBV4-1
j_call: TRBJ1-6
d_call: TRBD1
clone_size: -

cdr3_nt: TGCGCCAGCAGCTTGGTGTCAGGGGCGACGAACACTGAAGCTTTCTTT
cdr3_aa: CASSLVSGATNTEAFF
v_call: TRBV5-1
j_call: TRBJ1-1
d_call: -
clone_size: -

cdr3_nt: TGTGCCAGCAGTGAACGAGGGCACCAAGAGACCCAGTACTTC
cdr3_aa: CASSERGHQETQYF
v_call: TRBV25-1
j_call: TRBJ2-5
d_call: -
clone_size: medium-sized

cdr3_nt: TGTGCCAGTAGTATGGTTTCGGCGGACAGGTCTGGAAACACCATATATTTT
cdr3_aa: CASSMVSADRSGNTIYF
v_call: TRBV19
j_call: TRBJ1-3
d_call: TRBD1
clone_size: -

cdr3_nt: TGCAGCGTTGAAAGTCTAGCAGGCAATGAGCAGTTCTTC
cdr3_aa: CSVESLAGNEQFF
v_call: TRBV29-1
j_call: TRBJ2-1
d_call: -
clone_size: -

cdr3_nt: TGTGCCAGCAGTCTTCCCAACACTGAAGCTTTCTTT
cdr3_aa: CASSLPNTEAFF
v_call: TRBV6-5
j_call: TRBJ1-1
d_call: -
clone_size: -

cdr3_nt: TGCAGCGCCCAGGGGCACGGCAATCAGCCCCAGCATTTT
cdr3_aa: CSAQGHGNQPQHF
v_call: TRBV29-1
j_call: TRBJ1-5
d_call: -
clone_size: -

cdr3_nt: TGTGCCAGCAGCTTGGATCCGGGACAGCGGGCTAACTATGGCTACACCTTC
cdr3_aa: CASSLDPGQRANYGYTF
v_call: TRBV5-8
j_call: TRBJ1-2
d_call: TRBD1
clone_size: -

cdr3_nt: TGCGCCAGCAGCTTGGGCGGGGTGGGCAATCAGCCCCAGCATTTT
cdr3_aa: CASSLGGVGNQPQHF
v_call: TRBV5-1
j_call: TRBJ1-5
d_call: -
clone_size: once

cdr3_nt: TGCGCCAGCAGCTTGGGATTCGGTTCCTATGGCTACACCTTC
cdr3_aa: CASSLGFGSYGYTF
v_call: TRBV5-1
j_call: TRBJ1-2
d_call: -
clone_size: -